The 18 T cell receptor beta chains presented below share a single source sample, sequenced in a study of cytomegalovirus exposure and HLA in healthy donors. PCR primers comprised 60 Vbeta and 13 Jbeta primers. Profiled with immunoSEQ multiplex PCR; TCRdb holds only in-frame clones, not every one. Among around 170,000 clones listed, 77% were seen once. The sample comprised PBMCs. Source of these receptors: a man between 18 and 29 years old in good health and CMV-seronegative.

This chain connects TRBV10-3 to TRBJ2-2; unclear D gene. V lost 10 bases and J lost 3, with 21 bases in between. CDR1 is ENHRY and CDR2 is SYGVKD in the germline V gene. This CDR3 contains 16 residues. CDR3: CATSLPSFPDTGELFF. CDR3 bases: TGTGCCACCTCACTTCCTAGTTTCCCCGACACCGGGGAGCTGTTTTTT.

Only a few counts were recorded for this clone. The V and J genes are TRBV6-6 and TRBJ2-7; D is possibly TRBD2 (5 bases). Germline CDR1 and CDR2: MNHNY and SVGAGI (reference sequence). This CDR3 region has 13 residues. V was trimmed by 5 bases and J by 3 bases, leaving 11 bases between them. CDR3 sequence reads: CASSTGMNYEQYF. CDR3 DNA sequence: TGTGCCAGCAGTACGGGGATGAACTACGAGCAGTACTTC.

The chain employs TRBV7-2 and TRBJ1-5; D unclear. Germline V gene lookup returns CDR1 SGHTA and CDR2 FQGNSA. CDR3 length: 11 amino acids. Trimming pared 8 bases from V and 3 bases from J, leaving 5 bases between. CDR3 residues: CASGDNQPQHF. Here the CDR3 DNA reads TGTGCCAGCGGAGACAATCAGCCCCAGCATTTT.

J is TRBJ2-1 and V is TRBV19; 7 bases align to TRBD1. The trim removed 3 bases at V and 4 bases at J, leaving 6 bases unmatched. The CDR3 is 15 amino acids. Germline-derived CDR1 and CDR2 are LNHDA and SQIVND (reference sequence). The CDR3 protein is CASSIPGQKYNEQFF. The CDR3, as DNA: TGTGCCAGTAGTATCCCGGGACAGAAGTACAATGAGCAGTTCTTC.

This rearrangement joins TRBV6-5 to TRBJ1-5; the match to TRBD1 covers 8 bases. This CDR3 spans 16 amino acids. V lost 4 bases to trimming and J lost 4 bases; unmatched junction nucleotides: 9. The germline V gene has CDR1 MNHEY and CDR2 SVGAGI. The CDR3 is CASSFGQGVGNQPQHF. The CDR3 DNA reads TGTGCCAGCAGTTTCGGACAGGGCGTAGGAAATCAGCCCCAGCATTTT.

CDR3 protein: CAISSAGSNQPQHF. The CDR3 DNA follows: TGTGCCATCAGTTCGGCCGGGTCCAATCAGCCCCAGCATTTT. The gene calls are TRBV10-3 and TRBJ1-5; D remains unclear. There are 14 residues in the CDR3. Germline assignment: CDR1 ENHRY and CDR2 SYGVKD. Trimming cost V 5 bases and J 3 bases, with 11 bases left between them.

The chain joins TRBV6-5 to TRBJ1-1, with D hard to call. Germline CDR1 MNHEY, CDR2 SVGAGI. The CDR3 sequence is 13 residues long. Trimming removed 4 bases at V and 1 base at J, with 7 bases between. The chain's CDR3 is CASSSTRNTEAFF. The CDR3 nucleotides are TGTGCCAGCAGTTCAACACGGAACACTGAAGCTTTCTTT.

V and J are TRBV6-6 and TRBJ2-7, with D possibly matching TRBD1 (5 bases). Per germline, CDR1 MNHNY and CDR2 SVGAGI (reference sequence). V lost 2 bases, J lost 5 bases, and 16 bases lay in between. This CDR3 is 15 amino acids long. CDR3 protein: CASSYGAQQRNEQYF. The DNA of the CDR3 is TGTGCCAGCAGTTACGGGGCTCAGCAAAGGAACGAGCAGTACTTC.

This chain links TRBV4-1 with TRBJ2-7; 8 bases fit TRBD1. Per germline, CDR1 MGHRA and CDR2 YSYEKL. CDR3 length equals 17 residues. The V and J ends lost 0 bases and 1 base, in that order; junction bases with no gene match: 8. CDR3 coding DNA: TGCGCCAGCAGCCAAGATGAGGAGACAGGGGCTTCCTACGAGCAGTACTTC. Residues: CASSQDEETGASYEQYF.

CDR3 bases: TGTGCCACCGCCTCAGGGGGTGCTGTGACCTACGAGCAGTACTTC. It codes for CATASGGAVTYEQYF. The chain couples TRBV5-4 to TRBJ2-7; TRBD1 aligns across 7 bases. This CDR3 region has 15 residues. Trimming removed 9 bases from V and 2 bases from J; junction bases left unmatched: 14. The germline CDR1 and CDR2 sequences are SGHNT and YYREEE (reference sequence). Using reference TRBV5-4 and TRBJ2-7 for the parts outside the CDR3, the full variable domain is ETGVTQSPTHLIKTRGQQVTLRCSSQSGHNTVSWYQQALGQGPQFIFQYYREEENGRGNFPPRFSGLQFPNYSSELNVNALELDDSALYLCATASGGAVTYEQYFGPGTRLTVT.

This sequence joins TRBV9 and TRBJ2-4; no clear D gene. V was shortened by 4 bases and J by 6 bases, with 8 bases between the two germline ends. Per germline, CDR1 SGDLS and CDR2 YYNGEE. The CDR3 has 12 amino acids. DNA of the CDR3: TGTGCCAGCAGCCCGAGTGGAAACATTCAGTACTTC. Translation gives CASSPSGNIQYF.

The chain recombines TRBV7-2 with TRBJ1-1; D call uncertain. The germline V and J ends were trimmed by 7 bases and 3 bases, with 9 bases remaining between them. CDR3 length equals 12 residues. Germline V CDR1 and CDR2: SGHTA, FQGNSA. The CDR3 reads CASNTRDTEAFF. CDR3 in DNA: TGTGCCAGCAACACTAGGGACACTGAAGCTTTCTTT.

The chain links TRBV28 to TRBJ1-5; the D is unclear. CDR1 and CDR2 from the germline V gene are MDHEN and SYDVKM. The CDR3 sequence is 16 residues long. V was pared by 3 bases and J by 2 bases, with 14 bases between. Here the CDR3 reads CASSLVRRMGNQPQHF. Written as DNA, the CDR3 is TGTGCCAGCAGTTTGGTCAGGAGGATGGGCAATCAGCCCCAGCATTTT.

The rearrangement uses TRBV5-8 and TRBJ2-1; TRBD1 matches 9 bases. V gave up 2 bases and J gave up 8 bases; unmatched junction bases: 11. The CDR3 has 16 amino acids. Germline values: CDR1 SGHTS, CDR2 YDEGEE. Here the CDR3 reads CASSLDPGTGIYEQFF. Written as DNA, the CDR3 is TGTGCCAGCAGCTTAGATCCCGGGACAGGGATTTATGAGCAGTTCTTC.

The chain combines TRBV19 with TRBJ2-1, with TRBD2 identical over 8 bases. J gave up 8 bases and V 4 bases, and 10 bases lay outside the gene matches. This CDR3 comprises 15 residues. Looked up from germline, CDR1 is LNHDA and CDR2 is SQIVND (reference sequence). The CDR3 DNA is TGTGCCAGTAGTAAAAGGACTAGCTATAGCGATGAGCAGTTCTTC. As protein: CASSKRTSYSDEQFF.

This clone is a singleton in its sample. V is TRBV11-2 and J is TRBJ2-7; TRBD1 matches 7 bases. Germline V gives CDR1 SGHAT, CDR2 FQNNGV. This CDR3 spans 18 amino acids. V was pared by 2 bases and J by 1 base, with 14 bases of the junction left unmatched. The CDR3 sequence is CASSLSLQRTGVSYEQYF. CDR3 coding DNA: TGTGCCAGCAGCTTAAGTCTACAGAGGACAGGCGTATCCTACGAGCAGTACTTC.

The chain couples TRBV5-1 to TRBJ2-1, with a tentative D call TRBD2 (7 bases). The germline gives CDR1 SGHRS, CDR2 YFSETQ. The length of the CDR3 is 18 residues. The germline V and J ends were trimmed by 3 bases and 8 bases, with 27 bases remaining between them. The CDR3 nucleotides are TGCGCCAGCAGCTCCGAACCGACTTCAGGACTAGGGGGACATGAGCAGTTCTTC. Encoded protein: CASSSEPTSGLGGHEQFF.

V gene TRBV20-1 combines with J gene TRBJ2-7; 7 bases line up with TRBD2. From germline, CDR1 is DFQATT and CDR2 SNEGSKA (reference sequence). V shed 5 bases and J 6 bases; nucleotides not matched to a gene: 1. The CDR3 loop spans 10 amino acids. CDR3 nucleotides: TGCAGTGCTTGGGGGGGCGAGCAGTACTTC. Protein sequence: CSAWGGEQYF.